This T cell receptor (beta chain) is from a study of blood T cell repertoires in COVID-19. Profiling relied on immunoSEQ multiplex PCR, and the TCRdb table lists in-frame clones only, not all of them. The table has hundreds of thousands of clones, roughly 90% seen once. The junction had 9 bases not matched to a gene; V was cut back by 1 base and J by 7 bases. This CDR3 has 16 amino acids. Germline V lookup: CDR1 MNHEY, CDR2 SVGAGI. The chain is built from TRBV6-5 and TRBJ2-7; 11 bases are shared with TRBD2. The sequence was collected from a man between 35 and 55 years old with acute or convalescent COVID-19. The sequencing sample was made of peripheral blood. CDR3 sequence (DNA): TGTGCCAGCAGTTACTTAGTAGCGGGAGGGCCTGAGGAGCAGTACTTC. Translation: CASSYLVAGGPEEQYF.